This T cell receptor beta chain is from a study of T cells in Graves' hyperthyroidism and ophthalmopathy. Study at large: At initial diagnosis, before any treatment had begun, peripheral blood was obtained. Study results and limitations: Most clonotypes that expanded in the thyroid above 0.001 also showed up in blood.

The germline V gene encodes CDR1 SGHRS and CDR2 YFSETQ. The CDR3 is made up of 14 amino acids. Trimming removed 5 bases from V and 4 bases from J; junction bases left unmatched: 4. Disease lasting under 3 months, a NOSPECS grade of at least 4, and a Clinical Activity Score of at least 3 were features of the ophthalmopathy patients. Exclusion of a patient resulted from uncontrolled infection, other autoimmune disease, pregnancy or lactation. From RNA transcripts, TCR beta CDR3 regions were amplified. Initially, a first-round RT-PCR of the TCR CDR3 employed the HTBI primer set. From the multiplex PCR reads, TCRdb called clonotypes with MiXCR, one entry per CDR3 protein. The sample lists around 540,000 distinct CDR3 sequences, about 16% occurring once. In this sample, this clonotype turned up many times. The target antigen is unknown.

The sequence was obtained from a woman under 40 with Graves' ophthalmopathy. The chain has TRBV5-1 and TRBJ2-5; 11 nucleotides agree with TRBD2. Sequencing used blood. As DNA, the CDR3 is TGCGCCAGCAGATCTGGACTAGCGGGAGAGACCCAGTACTTC. This encodes CASRSGLAGETQYF.